This T cell receptor (beta chain) was sequenced for a study of blood T cell repertoires in COVID-19. Participant age was roughly 18 to 100 years, and participants resided in roughly 25 US areas. V lost 0 bases to trimming and J lost 3 bases; unmatched junction nucleotides: 4. Germline V lookup: CDR1 MRHNA, CDR2 SNTAGT. The length of the CDR3 is 16 residues. Study processing details: The authors estimated nucleated cell counts from reference gene primer amplification. Sequenced by immunoSEQ multiplex PCR; TCRdb stores in-frame clones only, minus some. The D gene and trimming were derived from the DNA, and the V and J assignments and clone size from that table. The data show some 200,000 clones, roughly 88% seen once.

This chain joins TRBV6-4 and TRBJ1-2; 10 nucleotides agree with TRBD1. The sequence came from a woman between 40 and 55 years old with acute COVID-19. Material: PBMCs or T cells enriched from blood (not recorded which). The CDR3 DNA sequence: TGTGCCAGCAGTGACTCCGCGACAGGGGGCTACTATGGCTACACCTTC. This translates into CASSDSATGGYYGYTF.